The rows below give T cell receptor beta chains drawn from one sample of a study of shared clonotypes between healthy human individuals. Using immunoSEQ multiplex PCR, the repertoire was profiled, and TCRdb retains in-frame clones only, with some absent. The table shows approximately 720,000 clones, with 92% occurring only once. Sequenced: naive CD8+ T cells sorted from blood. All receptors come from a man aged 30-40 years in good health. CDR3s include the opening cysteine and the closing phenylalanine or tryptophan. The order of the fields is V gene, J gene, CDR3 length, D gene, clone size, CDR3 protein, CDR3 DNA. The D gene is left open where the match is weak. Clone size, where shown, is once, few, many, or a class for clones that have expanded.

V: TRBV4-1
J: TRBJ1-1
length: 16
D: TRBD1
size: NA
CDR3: CASSLPRDSRNTEAFF
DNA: TGCGCCAGCAGCCTACCCCGGGACAGCCGGAACACTGAAGCTTTCTTT

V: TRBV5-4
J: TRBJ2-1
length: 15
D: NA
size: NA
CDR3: CASRFRTANYNEQFF
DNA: TGTGCCAGCCGTTTCCGGACAGCTAACTACAATGAGCAGTTCTTC

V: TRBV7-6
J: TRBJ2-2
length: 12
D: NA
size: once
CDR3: CASSLKVGELFF
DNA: TGTGCCAGCAGCTTAAAGGTCGGGGAGCTGTTTTTT

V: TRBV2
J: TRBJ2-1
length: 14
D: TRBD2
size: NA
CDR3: CASSEAGGYNEQFF
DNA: TGTGCCAGCAGTGAAGCGGGAGGGTACAATGAGCAGTTCTTC

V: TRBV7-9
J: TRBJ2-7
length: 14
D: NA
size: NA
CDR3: CASSHTRAPGEQYF
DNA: TGTGCCAGCAGCCATACCCGGGCCCCGGGCGAGCAGTACTTC

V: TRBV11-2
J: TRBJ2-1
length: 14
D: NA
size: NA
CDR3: CASRPSGAYNEQFF
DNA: TGTGCCAGCAGGCCGTCGGGCGCCTACAATGAGCAGTTCTTC

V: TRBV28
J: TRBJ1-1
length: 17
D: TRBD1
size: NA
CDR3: CASSLRTGERMNTEAFF
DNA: TGTGCCAGCAGTTTACGGACAGGGGAGAGGATGAACACTGAAGCTTTCTTT

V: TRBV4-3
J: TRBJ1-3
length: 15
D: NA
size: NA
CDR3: CASSRTQLFGNTIYF
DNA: TGCGCCAGCAGCCGCACTCAGCTCTTTGGAAACACCATATATTTT

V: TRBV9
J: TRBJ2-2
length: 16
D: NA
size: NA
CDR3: CASSPLGVTNTGELFF
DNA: TGTGCCAGCAGCCCTCTCGGGGTGACGAACACCGGGGAGCTGTTTTTT

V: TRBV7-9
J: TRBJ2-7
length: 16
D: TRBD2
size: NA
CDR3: CASSFPIAGGTYEQYF
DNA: TGTGCCAGCAGCTTTCCGATAGCGGGAGGGACCTACGAGCAGTACTTC

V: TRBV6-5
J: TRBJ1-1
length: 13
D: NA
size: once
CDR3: CASSGSGSSEAFF
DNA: TGTGCCAGCAGCGGGTCAGGGAGCTCTGAAGCTTTCTTT

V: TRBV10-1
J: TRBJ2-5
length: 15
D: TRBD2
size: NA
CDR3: CASSFLAGGPGTQYF
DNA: TGCGCCAGCAGTTTCCTAGCGGGAGGGCCGGGGACCCAGTACTTC

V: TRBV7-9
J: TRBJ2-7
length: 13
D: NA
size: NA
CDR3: CASSLTDAYEQYF
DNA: TGTGCCAGCAGCTTAACAGATGCCTACGAGCAGTACTTC

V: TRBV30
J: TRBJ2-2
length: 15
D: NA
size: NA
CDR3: CAWSQKRWNTGELFF
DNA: TGTGCCTGGAGCCAAAAGCGGTGGAACACCGGGGAGCTGTTTTTT

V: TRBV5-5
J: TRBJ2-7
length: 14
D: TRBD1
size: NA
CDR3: CASSLAGTVYEQYF
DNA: TGTGCCAGCAGCTTGGCAGGGACAGTCTACGAGCAGTACTTC

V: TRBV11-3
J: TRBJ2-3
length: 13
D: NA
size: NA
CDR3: CASSRGTTDTQYF
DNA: TGTGCCAGCAGCAGGGGAACCACAGATACGCAGTATTTT

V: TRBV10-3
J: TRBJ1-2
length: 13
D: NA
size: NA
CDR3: CAISGGGGYGYTF
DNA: TGTGCCATCAGTGGGGGCGGAGGCTATGGCTACACCTTC

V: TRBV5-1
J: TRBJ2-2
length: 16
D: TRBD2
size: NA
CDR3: CASTLPAGGSAGELFF
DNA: TGCGCCAGCACCCTCCCCGCGGGAGGTTCCGCCGGGGAGCTGTTTTTT

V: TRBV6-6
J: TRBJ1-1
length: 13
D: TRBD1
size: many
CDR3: CASSPGQGSEAFF
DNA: TGTGCCAGCAGTCCGGGACAGGGGTCTGAAGCTTTCTTT

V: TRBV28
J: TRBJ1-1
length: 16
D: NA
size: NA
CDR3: CASSLGTDPMNTEAFF
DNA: TGTGCCAGCAGTCTCGGGACTGACCCAATGAACACTGAAGCTTTCTTT

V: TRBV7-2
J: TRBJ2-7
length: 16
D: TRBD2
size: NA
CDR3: CASSLVGGGNSYEQYF
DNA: TGTGCCAGCAGCTTAGTTGGCGGGGGTAACTCCTACGAGCAGTACTTC

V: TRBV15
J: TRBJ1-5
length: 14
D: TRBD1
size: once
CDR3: CATWTGFSNQPQHF
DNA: TGTGCCACTTGGACAGGGTTTAGCAATCAGCCCCAGCATTTT

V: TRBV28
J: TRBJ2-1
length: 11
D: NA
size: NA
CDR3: CASSFIYEQFF
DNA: TGTGCCAGCAGTTTCATCTATGAGCAGTTCTTC

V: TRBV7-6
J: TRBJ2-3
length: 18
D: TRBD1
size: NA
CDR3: CASSSPGTGALSTDTQYF
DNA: TGTGCCAGCAGCAGTCCCGGGACAGGGGCCTTAAGCACAGATACGCAGTATTTT

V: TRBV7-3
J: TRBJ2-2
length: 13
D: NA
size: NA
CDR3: CASSFLPSGELFF
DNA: TGTGCCAGCAGCTTTCTCCCTTCCGGGGAGCTGTTTTTT

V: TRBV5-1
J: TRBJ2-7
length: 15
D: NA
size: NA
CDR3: CASSLTGGVLYEQYF
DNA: TGCGCCAGCAGCTTAACGGGGGGCGTACTCTACGAGCAGTACTTC

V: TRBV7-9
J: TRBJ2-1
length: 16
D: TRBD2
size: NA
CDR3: CASSLVPLAGGLEQFF
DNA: TGTGCCAGCAGCTTAGTTCCGCTAGCGGGAGGGCTTGAGCAGTTCTTC

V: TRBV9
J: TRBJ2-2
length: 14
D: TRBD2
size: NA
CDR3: CASSVGGGTGELFF
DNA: TGTGCCAGCTCAGTTGGGGGAGGGACCGGGGAGCTGTTTTTT

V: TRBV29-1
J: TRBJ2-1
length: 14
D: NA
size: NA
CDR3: CSVGGGTANNEQFF
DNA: TGCAGCGTTGGGGGGGGGACAGCCAACAATGAGCAGTTCTTC

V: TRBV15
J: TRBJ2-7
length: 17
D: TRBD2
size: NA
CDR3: CATSPLGTSGLSYEQYF
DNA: TGTGCCACCAGCCCCCTAGGAACTAGCGGGCTATCCTACGAGCAGTACTTC

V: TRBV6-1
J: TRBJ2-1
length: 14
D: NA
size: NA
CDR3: CASSDRGYNNEQFF
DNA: TGTGCCAGCAGCGACCGAGGATATAACAATGAGCAGTTCTTC

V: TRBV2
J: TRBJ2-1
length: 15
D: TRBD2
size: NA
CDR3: CASSERLAAYNEQFF
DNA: TGTGCCAGCAGTGAAAGGCTAGCGGCATACAATGAGCAGTTCTTC

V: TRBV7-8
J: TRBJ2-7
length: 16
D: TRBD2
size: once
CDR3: CASSPTSGTNLYEQYF
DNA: TGTGCCAGCAGCCCCACGTCCGGGACTAACTTATACGAGCAGTACTTC

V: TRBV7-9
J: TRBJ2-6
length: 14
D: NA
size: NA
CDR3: CASRPGSGANVLTF
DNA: TGTGCCAGCCGGCCTGGGTCTGGGGCCAACGTCCTGACTTTC

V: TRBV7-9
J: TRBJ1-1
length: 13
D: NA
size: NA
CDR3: CASSPDSPSEAFF
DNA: TGTGCCAGCAGCCCAGATTCCCCGTCTGAAGCTTTCTTT

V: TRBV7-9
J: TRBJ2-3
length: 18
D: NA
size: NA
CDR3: CASSLGLREPVSTDTQYF
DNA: TGTGCCAGCAGCTTAGGCCTGAGGGAACCGGTGAGCACAGATACGCAGTATTTT

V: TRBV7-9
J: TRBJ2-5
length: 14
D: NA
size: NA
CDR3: CASSHTGWGETQYF
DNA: TGTGCCAGCAGCCACACAGGGTGGGGAGAGACCCAGTACTTC